This T cell receptor beta chain was identified during a study of immune heterogeneity within non-small cell lung tumors. Study overall: Classification of the tumors gave several squamous cell carcinomas, fewer than 12 non-squamous carcinomas and 1 not otherwise specified. The study, taken as a whole, reports: With local tumor mutational burden, local T-cell clonality showed a moderate but significant correlation (R about 0.35).

It was a multiplex PCR that amplified TCR beta CDR3, with 32 V and 13 J primers. Using its own MiXCR run on the multiplex PCR reads, TCRdb lists one record per CDR3 protein. The sample yields around 19,000 distinct CDR3 sequences, 25% to 35% seen once. Germline assignment: CDR1 KGHDR and CDR2 SFDVKD. The CDR3 contains 12 residues. With respect to this clonotype: As yet, its antigen is unknown. Possible read error: a much larger clone is one base away.

The template for each sample was 600 ng of genomic DNA, which had been extracted from bulk tumor tissue. Several far-apart biopsies were taken per primary tumor during surgery. Samples came from untreated patients having curative surgery for newly diagnosed non-small cell lung cancer. The rearrangement uses TRBV24-1 and TRBJ2-7; D ambiguous. The source material was lung tumor tissue. The TCR was taken from a man aged 35 to 55 with non-small cell lung cancer. CDR3 residues: CAASGNGREQYF. Here the CDR3 DNA reads TGTGCCGCCAGTGGAAATGGGCGCGAGCAGTACTTC.